Listed below are T cell receptor beta chains from one sample, sequenced in a study of OX40 agonist ivuxolimab in advanced cancers. Libraries were prepared by immunoSEQ multiplex PCR; TCRdb keeps only in-frame clonotypes and omits some of them. Among tens of thousands of clones, around 91% were seen once, and the ten largest hold less than 0.35%. Sequencing was performed on CD4+ or CD8+ T cells sorted from blood, taken in a trial of the OX40 agonist ivuxolimab. These receptors came from an adult with an advanced solid tumor such as melanoma, head and neck, liver or kidney cancer. Each CDR3 is given with its conserved first and last residue. Fields, in order: V gene, D gene, J gene, clone size, CDR3 DNA, CDR3 protein. A D gene is named only where the DNA matches it firmly. Rows may omit the clone size; those that give it use once, few, many or a size class.

>TRBV7-2|TRBD2|TRBJ2-3|-
TGTGCCAGCAACCTATGGGGGGGGGACACAGATACGCAGTATTTT
CASNLWGGDTDTQYF
>TRBV6-5|-|TRBJ2-2|-
TGTGCCAGCAGTTACGACTACAGGCTAACCGGGGAGCTGTTTTTT
CASSYDYRLTGELFF
>TRBV6-1|TRBD2|TRBJ2-4|-
TGTGCCACAGGACTAGCGGGTTCCCAAAACATTCAGTACTTC
CATGLAGSQNIQYF
>TRBV4-1|TRBD1|TRBJ1-2|-
TGCGCCAGCAGCCAGGCCGGGACAGGGTCTAACTATGGCTACACCTTC
CASSQAGTGSNYGYTF
>TRBV19|TRBD1|TRBJ1-2|-
TGTGCCAGTAGCCGGACAGGGGGCGACTATGGCTACACCTTC
CASSRTGGDYGYTF
>TRBV7-8|-|TRBJ1-4|-
TGTGCCAGCAGCTTAGAAGGCAGGGCCTCCGGAAAACTGTTTTTT
CASSLEGRASGKLFF
>TRBV28|TRBD1|TRBJ2-7|-
TGTGCCAGCAGTATCCGGACAGGGTTTTCCTACGAGCAGTACTTC
CASSIRTGFSYEQYF
>TRBV5-5|TRBD1|TRBJ1-6|-
TGTGCCAGCAGCTTGGGCCGGGACAGTTCAGATTCACCCCTCCACTTT
CASSLGRDSSDSPLHF
>TRBV4-1|TRBD1|TRBJ2-7|once
TGCGCCAGCAGCCAAGGACAGGGGGTCTCCTACGAGCAGTACTTC
CASSQGQGVSYEQYF
>TRBV7-9|-|TRBJ1-1|few
TGTGCCAGCAGCTCATACATGAACACTGAAGCTTTCTTT
CASSSYMNTEAFF
>TRBV28|TRBD1|TRBJ1-4|-
TGTGCCAGCAGTTACCTCCTAACACCTACAGGGGCAGAAACTAATGAAAAACTGTTTTTT
CASSYLLTPTGAETNEKLFF
>TRBV6-1|-|TRBJ1-2|-
TGTGCCAGCAGATGGGGTGGGGGGGCCAACTATGGCTACACCTTC
CASRWGGGANYGYTF
>TRBV6-1|TRBD1|TRBJ2-4|-
TGTGCCAGCACTAGGACAGGGGGCGAAAACATTCAGTACTTC
CASTRTGGENIQYF
>TRBV27|TRBD2|TRBJ2-1|-
TGTGCCAGCAGTACACCCCTAGCGGGGTCCTACAATGAGCAGTTCTTC
CASSTPLAGSYNEQFF
>TRBV11-2|TRBD2|TRBJ2-1|-
TGTGCCAGCAGCCCGGGGGGGGAACGGACCCGCACTGAGCAGTTCTTC
CASSPGGERTRTEQFF
>TRBV7-9|TRBD2|TRBJ2-5|-
TGTGCCAGCAGCCCCCACGGGGGGATGGAGACCCAGTACTTC
CASSPHGGMETQYF
>TRBV19|TRBD1|TRBJ1-1|-
TGTGCCAGTAGTGGTTTAGGACAGGGGTGGAACACTGAAGCTTTCTTT
CASSGLGQGWNTEAFF
>TRBV2|TRBD1|TRBJ1-5|-
TGTGCCAGCAGCGCGACAGGGGTAAAGCAGCCCCAGCATTTT
CASSATGVKQPQHF
>TRBV4-1|TRBD2|TRBJ2-1|once
TGCGCCAGCAGCCAAGCTAACCTTATGGGGGGGTCAGGCAATGAGCAGTTCTTC
CASSQANLMGGSGNEQFF
>TRBV19|-|TRBJ1-3|-
TGTGCCAGTAGTACAGGTCGGGAGGGAAACACCATATATTTT
CASSTGREGNTIYF
>TRBV19|-|TRBJ1-5|-
TGTGCCAGTAGTCCTACCGGCAGGGTTAGCAATCAGCCCCAGCATTTT
CASSPTGRVSNQPQHF
>TRBV25-1|-|TRBJ2-5|-
TGTGCCAGCAGTGATCCACTCAGGAGGGAACAAGAGACCCAGTACTTC
CASSDPLRREQETQYF
>TRBV6-1|-|TRBJ1-5|-
TGTGCCAGCAGGGGCGGGGTTTTGGGCAATCAGCCCCAGCATTTT
CASRGGVLGNQPQHF
>TRBV6-5|-|TRBJ2-2|-
TGTGCCAGCAGTTACGAGGGGACCGGGGAGCTGTTTTTT
CASSYEGTGELFF
>TRBV7-9|TRBD1|TRBJ1-4|-
TGTGCCAGCAGCCTCGGACAGGGGGCAACTAATGAAAAACTGTTTTTT
CASSLGQGATNEKLFF
>TRBV19|-|TRBJ1-5|-
TGTGCCAGTAGTATATCCCTTACTAAGCCCCAGCATTTT
CASSISLTKPQHF
>TRBV5-1|-|TRBJ2-1|once
TGCGCCAGCAGCCCAGGGGCAGGGGCTTTGTTTGAGCAGTTCTTC
CASSPGAGALFEQFF
>TRBV5-5|TRBD2|TRBJ2-5|once
TGTGCCAGCAGCTTGTGGCTAGCGGGGGCCAACCAAGAGACCCAGTACTTC
CASSLWLAGANQETQYF
>TRBV5-1|-|TRBJ2-3|once
TGCGCCAGCAGCCCCTCGGGCACAGATACGCAGTATTTT
CASSPSGTDTQYF
>TRBV11-2|TRBD2|TRBJ2-3|-
TGTGCCAGCAGCTTAGCAGGCGGGGGAACGGCAGATACGCAGTATTTT
CASSLAGGGTADTQYF
>TRBV6-5|-|TRBJ2-7|-
TGTGCCAGCAGTGAGCCCGGTATGTCCTACGAGCAGTACTTC
CASSEPGMSYEQYF
>TRBV6-6|-|TRBJ2-5|-
TGTGCCAGCAGTTACTCAGGCCGGATTCAAGAGACCCAGTACTTC
CASSYSGRIQETQYF
>TRBV5-4|-|TRBJ2-7|-
TGTGCCAGCAGCTTGGCAGGCTCCTCCTACGAGCAGTACTTC
CASSLAGSSYEQYF
>TRBV13|-|TRBJ2-2|-
TGTGCCAGCAGCCCAGCGAGGGGGGACACCGGGGAGCTGTTTTTT
CASSPARGDTGELFF
>TRBV6-5|-|TRBJ2-5|-
TGTGCCAGCAGACGCAAAGACAGGCCCGAGACCCAGTACTTC
CASRRKDRPETQYF
>TRBV9|-|TRBJ2-5|-
TGTGCCAGCAGCGAGACTAGTAACTCGGAGACCCAGTACTTC
CASSETSNSETQYF
>TRBV9|-|TRBJ2-3|-
TGTGCCAGCAGCGGATCTCTAGATACGCAGTATTTT
CASSGSLDTQYF
>TRBV6-4|-|TRBJ1-1|-
TGTGCCAGCAGAAAACGGGGGGAACCGAACACTGAAGCTTTCTTT
CASRKRGEPNTEAFF
>TRBV5-6|TRBD1|TRBJ1-4|-
TGTGCCAGCAGCAGCCTGAGGGGGCGCCAAGAAAAACTGTTTTTT
CASSSLRGRQEKLFF
>TRBV5-1|TRBD1|TRBJ2-1|-
TGCGCCAGCAGCTTGGGTATGGGACAGGGAGGTTCCAATGAGCAGTTCTTC
CASSLGMGQGGSNEQFF
>TRBV10-3|-|TRBJ2-4|-
TGTGCCATCAGTGAGGGTATGGCTAGCCCCATTCAGTACTTC
CAISEGMASPIQYF
>TRBV14|-|TRBJ1-2|-
TGTGCCAGCAGCCAGCAAGCGTATGGCTACACCTTC
CASSQQAYGYTF
>TRBV6-5|-|TRBJ1-2|-
TGTGCCAGCAGTTACTCGTATCAGGGAGTAGAATATGGCTACACCTTC
CASSYSYQGVEYGYTF
>TRBV18|TRBD1|TRBJ1-2|-
TGTGCCAGCTCGACGGGACAGGGTAACTATGGCTACACCTTC
CASSTGQGNYGYTF
>TRBV11-2|TRBD1|TRBJ1-1|-
TGTGCCAGCAGCTTCCAGGGGGCTTCTGGCACTGAAGCTTTCTTT
CASSFQGASGTEAFF
>TRBV10-2|TRBD2|TRBJ2-7|-
TGCGCCAGCAGGTCCGGGACTACATCCTACGAGCAGTACTTC
CASRSGTTSYEQYF
>TRBV18|TRBD1|TRBJ1-1|once
TGTGCCAGCTCACCGCGGGACAGCTTTCATGAAGCTTTCTTT
CASSPRDSFHEAFF
>TRBV10-3|TRBD1|TRBJ2-1|-
TGTGCCATCAGTGAGTTGGGACAGGGTGGCGAGCAGTTCTTC
CAISELGQGGEQFF
>TRBV11-2|-|TRBJ2-2|-
TGTGCCAGCAGCTTAGACTCGGGGGGCTGGAGCACCGGGGAGCTGTTTTTT
CASSLDSGGWSTGELFF
>TRBV19|-|TRBJ2-2|few
TGTGCCAGTAGACGGACGGACTCGGGCACCGGGGAGCTGTTTTTT
CASRRTDSGTGELFF
>TRBV19|-|TRBJ1-5|-
TGTGCCAGTAGTATAGAACAGTTTAATCAGCCCCAGCATTTT
CASSIEQFNQPQHF
>TRBV2|-|TRBJ1-2|-
TGTGCCAGCAGTGAGGGAGTAGAAGTCGGGGGAGGCTACACCTTC
CASSEGVEVGGGYTF
>TRBV5-1|TRBD2|TRBJ2-5|-
TGCGCCAGCAGCGGGGGGGGTCAAGAGACCCAGTACTTC
CASSGGGQETQYF